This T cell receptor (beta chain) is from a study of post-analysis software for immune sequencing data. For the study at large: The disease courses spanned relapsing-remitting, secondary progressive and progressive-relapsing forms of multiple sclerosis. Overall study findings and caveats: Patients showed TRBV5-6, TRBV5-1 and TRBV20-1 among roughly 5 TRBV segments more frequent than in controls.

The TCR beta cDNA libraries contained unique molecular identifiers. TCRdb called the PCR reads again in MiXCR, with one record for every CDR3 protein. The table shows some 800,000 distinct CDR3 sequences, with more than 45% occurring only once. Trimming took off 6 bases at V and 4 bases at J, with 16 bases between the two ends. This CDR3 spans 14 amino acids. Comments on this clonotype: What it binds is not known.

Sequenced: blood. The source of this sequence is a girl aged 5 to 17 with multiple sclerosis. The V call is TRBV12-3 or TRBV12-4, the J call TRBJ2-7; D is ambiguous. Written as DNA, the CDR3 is TGTGCCAGCAGCCCCCCCGACTGGGGTTACGAGCAGTACTTC. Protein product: CASSPPDWGYEQYF.